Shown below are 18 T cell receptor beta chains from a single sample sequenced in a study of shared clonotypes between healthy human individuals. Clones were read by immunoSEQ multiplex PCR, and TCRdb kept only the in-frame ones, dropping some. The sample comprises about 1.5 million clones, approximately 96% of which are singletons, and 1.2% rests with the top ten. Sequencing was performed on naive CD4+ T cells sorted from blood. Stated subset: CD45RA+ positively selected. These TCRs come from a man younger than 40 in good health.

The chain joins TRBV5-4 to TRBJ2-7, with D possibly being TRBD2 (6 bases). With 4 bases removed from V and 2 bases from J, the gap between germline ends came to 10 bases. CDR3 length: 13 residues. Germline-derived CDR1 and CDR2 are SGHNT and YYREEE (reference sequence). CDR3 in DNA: TGTGCCAGCAGCGGGGGGAATCCCTACGAGCAGTACTTC. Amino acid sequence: CASSGGNPYEQYF.

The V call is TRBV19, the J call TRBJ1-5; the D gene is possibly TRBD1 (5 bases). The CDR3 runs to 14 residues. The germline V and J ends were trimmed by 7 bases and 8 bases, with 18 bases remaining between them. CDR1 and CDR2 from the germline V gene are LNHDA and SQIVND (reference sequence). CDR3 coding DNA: TGTGCCAGTACCCGGATGAGCAGGGCTGAGCCCCAGCATTTT. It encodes CASTRMSRAEPQHF.

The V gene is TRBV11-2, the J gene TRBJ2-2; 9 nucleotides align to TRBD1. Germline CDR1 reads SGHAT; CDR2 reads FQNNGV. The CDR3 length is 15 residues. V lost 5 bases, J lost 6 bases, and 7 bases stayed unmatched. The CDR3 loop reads CASSQNRGRPGELFF. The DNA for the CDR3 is TGTGCCAGCAGCCAAAACAGGGGGCGACCCGGGGAGCTGTTTTTT.

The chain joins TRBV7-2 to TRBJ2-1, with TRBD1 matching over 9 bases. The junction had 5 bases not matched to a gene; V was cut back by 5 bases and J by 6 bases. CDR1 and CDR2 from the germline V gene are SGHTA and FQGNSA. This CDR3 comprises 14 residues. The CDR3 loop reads CASSTGTGTNEQFF. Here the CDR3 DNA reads TGTGCCAGCAGCACCGGGACAGGGACCAATGAGCAGTTCTTC.

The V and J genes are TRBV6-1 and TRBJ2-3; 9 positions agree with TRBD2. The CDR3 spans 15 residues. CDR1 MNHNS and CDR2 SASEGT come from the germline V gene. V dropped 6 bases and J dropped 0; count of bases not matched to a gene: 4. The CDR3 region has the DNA TGTGCCAGCAGCGCGACTAGCGGAAGCACAGATACGCAGTATTTT. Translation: CASSATSGSTDTQYF.

CDR3 loop: CASSLASKADTQYF. For the CDR3, the DNA is TGTGCCAGCAGCCTCGCATCGAAGGCAGATACGCAGTATTTT. The rearrangement links TRBV6-6 to TRBJ2-3; D not certain. CDR1 and CDR2 from the germline V gene are MNHNY and SVGAGI (reference sequence). Trimming shortened V by 6 bases and J by 4 bases, and 14 bases separated the two germline ends. CDR3 length: 14 residues.

CDR3 sequence reads: CASSLVAGLYNEQFF. DNA for the CDR3: TGTGCCAGCAGCTTGGTAGCGGGACTGTACAATGAGCAGTTCTTC. The chain combines TRBV5-6 with TRBJ2-1; 8 bases fit TRBD2. Trimming at V came to 0 bases and at J to 4 bases, leaving 3 bases not matched to a gene. This CDR3 has 15 amino acids. Germline CDR1 is SGHDT and CDR2 is YYEEEE.

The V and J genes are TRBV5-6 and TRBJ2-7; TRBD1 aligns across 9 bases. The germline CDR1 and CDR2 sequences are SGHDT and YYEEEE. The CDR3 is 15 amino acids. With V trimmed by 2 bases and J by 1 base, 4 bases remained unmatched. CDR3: CASSFWDRESYEQYF. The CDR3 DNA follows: TGTGCCAGCAGCTTTTGGGACAGGGAGTCCTACGAGCAGTACTTC.

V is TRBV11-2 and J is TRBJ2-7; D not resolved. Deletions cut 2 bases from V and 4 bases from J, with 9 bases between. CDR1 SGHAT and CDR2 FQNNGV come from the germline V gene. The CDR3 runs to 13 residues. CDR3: CASSLRFRYEQYF. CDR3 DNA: TGTGCCAGCAGCTTAAGATTCCGTTACGAGCAGTACTTC.

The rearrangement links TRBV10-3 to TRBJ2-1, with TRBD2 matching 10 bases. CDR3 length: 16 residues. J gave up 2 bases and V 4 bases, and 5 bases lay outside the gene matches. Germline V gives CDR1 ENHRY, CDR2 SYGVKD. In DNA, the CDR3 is TGTGCCATCAGTGGATTAGCGGGAGGCGCCTACAATGAGCAGTTCTTC. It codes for CAISGLAGGAYNEQFF.

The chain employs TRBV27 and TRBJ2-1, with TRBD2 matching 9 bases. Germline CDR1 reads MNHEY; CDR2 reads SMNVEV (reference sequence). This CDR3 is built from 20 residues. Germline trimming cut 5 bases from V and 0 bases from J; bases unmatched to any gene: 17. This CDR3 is CASSKRGLAGTNRSYNEQFF. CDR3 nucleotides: TGTGCCAGCAGTAAAAGAGGGCTAGCGGGAACGAATCGCTCCTACAATGAGCAGTTCTTC.

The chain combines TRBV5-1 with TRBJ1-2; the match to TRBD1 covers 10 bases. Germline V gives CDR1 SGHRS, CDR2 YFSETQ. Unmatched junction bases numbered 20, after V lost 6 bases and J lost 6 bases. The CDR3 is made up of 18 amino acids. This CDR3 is CASTSLWGTGENRDGYTF. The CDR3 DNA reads TGCGCCAGCACTTCACTATGGGGGACAGGGGAAAATCGGGATGGCTACACCTTC. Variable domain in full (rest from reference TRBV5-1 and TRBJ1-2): KAGVTQTPRYLIKTRGQQVTLSCSPISGHRSVSWYQQTPGQGLQFLFEYFSETQRNKGNFPGRFSGRQFSNSRSEMNVSTLELGDSALYLCASTSLWGTGENRDGYTFGSGTRLTVV.

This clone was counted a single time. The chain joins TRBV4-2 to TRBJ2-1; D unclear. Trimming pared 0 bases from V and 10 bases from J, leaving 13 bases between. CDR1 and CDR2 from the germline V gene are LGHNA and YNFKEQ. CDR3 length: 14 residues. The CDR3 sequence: CASSQDPFPKEQFF. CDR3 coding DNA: TGTGCCAGCAGCCAAGATCCCTTCCCAAAGGAGCAGTTCTTC.

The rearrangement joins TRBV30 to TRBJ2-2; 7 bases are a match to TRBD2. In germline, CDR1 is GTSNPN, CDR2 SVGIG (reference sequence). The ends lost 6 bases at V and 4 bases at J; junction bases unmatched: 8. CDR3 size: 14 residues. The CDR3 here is CACGGGRITGELFF. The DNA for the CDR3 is TGTGCCTGTGGGGGAGGGCGTATCACCGGGGAGCTGTTTTTT.

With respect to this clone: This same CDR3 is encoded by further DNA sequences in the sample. In DNA, the CDR3 is TGTGCCAGCAGTGGGTCCAGCAGCAATCAGCCCCAGCATTTT. Translating gives CASSGSSSNQPQHF. This rearrangement joins TRBV2 to TRBJ1-5, with unresolved D. The CDR3 runs to 14 residues. Germline CDR1 SNHLY, CDR2 FYNNEI. V was cut by 4 bases and J by 1 base, with 8 bases left in between. Drawing the rest from reference TRBV2 and TRBJ1-5, the complete variable domain is EPEVTQTPSHQVTQMGQEVILRCVPISNHLYFYWYRQILGQKVEFLVSFYNNEISEKSEIFDDQFSVERPDGSNFTLKIRSTKLEDSAMYFCASSGSSSNQPQHFGDGTRLSIL.

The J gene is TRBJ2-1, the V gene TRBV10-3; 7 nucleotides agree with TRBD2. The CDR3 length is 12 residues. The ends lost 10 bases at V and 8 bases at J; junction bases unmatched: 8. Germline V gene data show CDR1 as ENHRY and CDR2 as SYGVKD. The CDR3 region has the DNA TGTGCCAGCCAGACTAGCAATCATGAGCAGTTCTTC. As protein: CASQTSNHEQFF.

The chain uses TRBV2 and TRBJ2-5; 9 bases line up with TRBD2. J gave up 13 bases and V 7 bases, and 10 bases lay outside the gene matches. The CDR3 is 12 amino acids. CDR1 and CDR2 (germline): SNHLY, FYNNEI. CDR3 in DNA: TGTGCCAGCAATCTAGCGGGACCATCAACGTACTTC. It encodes CASNLAGPSTYF.

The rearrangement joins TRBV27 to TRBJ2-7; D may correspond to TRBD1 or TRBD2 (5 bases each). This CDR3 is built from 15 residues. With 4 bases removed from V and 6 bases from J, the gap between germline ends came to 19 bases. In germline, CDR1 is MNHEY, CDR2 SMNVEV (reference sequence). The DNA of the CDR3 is TGTGCCAGCAGTTCACCCGGGACCCCTGATCGCGAGCAGTACTTC. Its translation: CASSSPGTPDREQYF.